This record looks at one T cell receptor beta chain sequence and its context. The antigen is unknown. The germline gives CDR1 SQVTM, CDR2 ANQGSEA. With 4 bases removed from V and 3 bases from J, the gap between germline ends came to 13 bases. CDR3 length: 14 amino acids. TCRdb independently ran MiXCR on the 5' RACE reads; one entry per CDR3 protein. There are about 250,000 distinct CDR3 sequences in the sample; roughly 15% occur only once, and 3.5% lies in the top ten. The record originates from a study of T-cell memory formation after mild COVID-19. Findings and limits, study-wide: Some responding clones appeared in pre-infection memory, suggesting cross-reactive memory joined.

This chain joins TRBV29-1 and TRBJ1-3; no definite D call. Sequenced material: PBMCs or a T cell subset sorted from them (not recorded which). The sequence derives from a man between 18 and 29 years old who had mild COVID-19 (a few samples of this study predate the infection). Cell type and time point are not known. The CDR3 nucleotides are TGCAGCGTTGTTTCTGGTTCTGGTGGAAACACCATATATTTT. Amino acid sequence: CSVVSGSGGNTIYF. The variable domain in full, with the rest retrieved from reference TRBV29-1 and TRBJ1-3, is SAVISQKPSRDICQRGTSLTIQCQVDSQVTMMFWYRQQPGQSLTLIATANQGSEATYESGFVIDKFPISRPNLTFSTLTVSNMSPEDSSIYLCSVVSGSGGNTIYFGEGSWLTVV.